These T cell receptor beta chains were read from a single sample in a study of control samples from healthy donors and cancer patients. Produced via immunoSEQ multiplex PCR; TCRdb's table is partial and in-frame only. The sample records about 6,000 clones, approximately 68% being singletons. The sample was formalin-fixed, paraffin-embedded tissue. These receptors originate from a male donor with melanoma. The CDR3 runs from the conserved cysteine through the conserved F or W. The D gene is left open where the match is weak. Expanded clones are given a class, and other clones once, few, many or no size at all.

TGTGCCAGCTCAGCAGGGGCTCCTAATGAAAAACTGTTTTTT	CASSAGAPNEKLFF	14	NA	NA	TRBV18	TRBJ1-4
TGTGCCAGCAGCGTAGGACGACTAGCGGGTAGGGAGACCCAGTACTTC	CASSVGRLAGRETQYF	16	NA	TRBD2	TRBV9	TRBJ2-5
TGTGCCAGCACCGAAGGCGGGTTCTCCTACAATGAGCAGTTCTTC	CASTEGGFSYNEQFF	15	NA	NA	TRBV6-6	TRBJ2-1
TGTGCCACTCAAAAAAAGGGATCCGGAAAACTGTTTTTT	CATQKKGSGKLFF	13	NA	NA	TRBV6-5	TRBJ1-4
TGTGCCAGCAGCCCCGACAGCTCTGGGGCCAACGTCCTGACTTTC	CASSPDSSGANVLTF	15	few	NA	TRBV3-1/TRBV3-2	TRBJ2-6
TGCAGCGCTCGGGACCCCACCGGGGAGCTGTTTTTT	CSARDPTGELFF	12	NA	NA	TRBV29-1	TRBJ2-2
TGTGCTAGTGGTTTGTTCTCTAGCGGGGACAATGAGCAGTTCTTC	CASGLFSSGDNEQFF	15	NA	TRBD2	TRBV12-5	TRBJ2-1
TGTGCCAGCAGGGACCTGAGGACCGATAATCAGCCCCAGCATTTT	CASRDLRTDNQPQHF	15	few	NA	TRBV2	TRBJ1-5
TGTGCCAGCAGCTCCACCGGGACAGGGGTAGAGCAGTACTTC	CASSSTGTGVEQYF	14	NA	TRBD1	TRBV7-9	TRBJ2-7
TGTGCCAGCAGGCCCCCACAGGGCGGGCGTGGGTATGGCTATGGCTACACCTTC	CASRPPQGGRGYGYGYTF	18	few	NA	TRBV28	TRBJ1-2
TGTGCCAGTAGTATAATGGACAGGGGTTTCTTT	CASSIMDRGFF	11	NA	TRBD1	TRBV19	TRBJ1-1
TGTGCCAGCAGTTTTGGTTACGAGCAGTACTTC	CASSFGYEQYF	11	few	NA	TRBV27	TRBJ2-7
TGCGCCAGCAGCTTAGGTGGCTACGAGCAGTACTTC	CASSLGGYEQYF	12	NA	NA	TRBV5-1	TRBJ2-7
TGCGCCAGCAGCTTCTCACAGGGAGAGGATGGCTACACCTTC	CASSFSQGEDGYTF	14	NA	NA	TRBV5-1	TRBJ1-2
TGCGCCAGCAGCCCCAAGTGGAGCTCCTATAATTCACCCCTCCACTTT	CASSPKWSSYNSPLHF	16	once	NA	TRBV5-1	TRBJ1-6
TGTGCCAGCAGTGAAGCCTTCCGGACGGCCACAGATACGCAGTATTTT	CASSEAFRTATDTQYF	16	NA	NA	TRBV2	TRBJ2-3
TGTGCCAGCAGCTTCACAGGACTGAACTCCTACGAGCAGTACTTC	CASSFTGLNSYEQYF	15	NA	NA	TRBV7-9	TRBJ2-7
TGTGCCAGCAGCTCCTCTAGCCAAAGCACAGATACGCAGTATTTT	CASSSSSQSTDTQYF	15	NA	NA	TRBV9	TRBJ2-3
TGTGCCAGCAGCCAGGGGATAGGGAGGGACTATGGCTACACCTTC	CASSQGIGRDYGYTF	15	NA	NA	TRBV9	TRBJ1-2
TGTGCCAGCAGCGATCGGGACAGGCAACTGGATACGCAGTATTTT	CASSDRDRQLDTQYF	15	NA	TRBD1	TRBV5-4	TRBJ2-3
TGTGCCAGCAGCAATAAAAGGGGCGCTGCTGGGGCCAACGTCCTGACTTTC	CASSNKRGAAGANVLTF	17	once	NA	TRBV21-1	TRBJ2-6
TGTGCCAGCAGCGAAAACAGGGACATTGAAAAACTGTTTTTT	CASSENRDIEKLFF	14	NA	NA	TRBV2	TRBJ1-4
TGTGCCAGCAGCTTCCTGGTCGGGGGTAATGAAAAACTGTTTTTT	CASSFLVGGNEKLFF	15	few	NA	TRBV11-2	TRBJ1-4
TGTGCCAGCAGCTCTTCTCTAGCGGGAGACGCAGATACGCAGTATTTT	CASSSSLAGDADTQYF	16	NA	TRBD2	TRBV7-9	TRBJ2-3
TGCAGCGTAAATAGCGGGAGAAACGAGCAGTACTTC	CSVNSGRNEQYF	12	NA	TRBD2	TRBV29-1	TRBJ2-7
TGTGCCAGCAGTTACAGACAGGGGGGGGGAGATACGCAGTATTTT	CASSYRQGGGDTQYF	15	NA	TRBD1	TRBV6-5	TRBJ2-3
TGTGCCAGCATCCTTAGACAGGGTCTTACAGCAGCTTTCTTT	CASILRQGLTAAFF	14	NA	TRBD1	TRBV28	TRBJ1-1
TGTGCCAGCAGCCAAGGTATACGGACACTTTCGCATGGCTACACCTTC	CASSQGIRTLSHGYTF	16	NA	NA	TRBV3-1/TRBV3-2	TRBJ1-2
TGCGCCAGCAGCTCAAGTGAGCAAGGGACCCAGTACTTC	CASSSSEQGTQYF	13	NA	NA	TRBV5-1	TRBJ2-5
TGCAGCCCCCCCGCGGCACGGGTTTACGAGCAGTACTTC	CSPPAARVYEQYF	13	NA	NA	TRBV29-1	TRBJ2-7
TGCGCCAGCAGTCCCCAAAGCGGGAACACCGGGGAGCTGTTTTTT	CASSPQSGNTGELFF	15	NA	NA	TRBV5-1	TRBJ2-2
TGCAGCGTTGCGTACCAGGGGTCTGAGCAGTTCTTC	CSVAYQGSEQFF	12	NA	NA	TRBV29-1	TRBJ2-1